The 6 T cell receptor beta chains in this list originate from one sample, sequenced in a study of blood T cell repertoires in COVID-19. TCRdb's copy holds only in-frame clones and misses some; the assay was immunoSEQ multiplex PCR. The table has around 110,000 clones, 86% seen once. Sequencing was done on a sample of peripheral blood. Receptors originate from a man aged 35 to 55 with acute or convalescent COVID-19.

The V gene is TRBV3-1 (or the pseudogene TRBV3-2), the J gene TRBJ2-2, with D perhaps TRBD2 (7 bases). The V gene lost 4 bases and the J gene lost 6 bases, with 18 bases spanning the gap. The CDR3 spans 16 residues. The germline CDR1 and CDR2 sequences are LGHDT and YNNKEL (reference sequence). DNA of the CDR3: TGTGCCAGCAGCCGGAGGGGGGGATTAAGTTCCGGGGAGCTGTTTTTT. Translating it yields CASSRRGGLSSGELFF.

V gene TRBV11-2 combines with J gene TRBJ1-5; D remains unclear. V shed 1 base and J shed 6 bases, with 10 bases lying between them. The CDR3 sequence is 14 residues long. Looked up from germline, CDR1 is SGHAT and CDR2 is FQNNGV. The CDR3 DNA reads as TGTGCCAGCAGCTTAGCGGGCGGAGGTCAGCCCCAGCATTTT. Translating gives CASSLAGGGQPQHF.

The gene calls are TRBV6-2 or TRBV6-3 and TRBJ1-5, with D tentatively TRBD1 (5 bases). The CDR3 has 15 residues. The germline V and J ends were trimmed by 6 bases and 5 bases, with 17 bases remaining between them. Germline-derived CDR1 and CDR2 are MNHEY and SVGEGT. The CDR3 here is CASSSAGVGDQPQHF. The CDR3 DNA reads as TGTGCCAGCAGCTCCGCGGGGGTCGGGGATCAGCCCCAGCATTTT.

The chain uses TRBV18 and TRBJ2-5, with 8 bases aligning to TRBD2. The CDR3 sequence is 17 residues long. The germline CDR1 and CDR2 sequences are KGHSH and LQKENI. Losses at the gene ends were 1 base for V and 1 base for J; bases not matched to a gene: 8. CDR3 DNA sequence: TGTGCCAGCTCACCACTGGGGAGCGGGGGCCCCCAAGAGACCCAGTACTTC. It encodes CASSPLGSGGPQETQYF.

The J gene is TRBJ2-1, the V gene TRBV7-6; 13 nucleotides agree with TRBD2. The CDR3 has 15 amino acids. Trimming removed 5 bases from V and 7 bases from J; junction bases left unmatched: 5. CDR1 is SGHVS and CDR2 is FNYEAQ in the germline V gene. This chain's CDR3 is CASSGGLAGVNEQFF. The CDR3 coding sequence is TGTGCCAGCAGCGGCGGACTAGCGGGAGTGAATGAGCAGTTCTTC.

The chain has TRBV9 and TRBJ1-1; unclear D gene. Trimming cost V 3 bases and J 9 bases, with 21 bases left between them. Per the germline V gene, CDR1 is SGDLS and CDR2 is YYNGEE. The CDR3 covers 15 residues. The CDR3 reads CASSGEEYVTKKAFF. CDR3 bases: TGTGCCAGCAGCGGAGAAGAATACGTGACTAAGAAAGCTTTCTTT.